The T cell receptor (beta chain) described here comes from a study of blood T cell repertoires in COVID-19. The V gene's germline CDR1 is LNHDA and CDR2 SQIVND (reference sequence). V lost 3 bases, J lost 6 bases, and 17 bases stayed unmatched. The CDR3 contains 19 residues. Libraries were prepared by immunoSEQ multiplex PCR; TCRdb keeps only in-frame clonotypes and omits some of them. The sample includes approximately 150,000 clones, roughly 85% of them seen just once. The receptor's source is a man in his 70s with acute or convalescent COVID-19. This chain connects TRBV19 to TRBJ2-1; 10 bases align to TRBD2. The sample was peripheral blood. This chain's CDR3 is CASSMGGRASGSLGNEQFF. The DNA of the CDR3 is TGTGCCAGTAGTATGGGTGGTCGGGCTAGCGGGAGTTTGGGCAATGAGCAGTTCTTC.